The 26 T cell receptor beta chains below come from one sample, sequenced in a study of T-cell reconstitution after alpha-beta-depleted transplantation in children. Unique molecular identifiers were incorporated when the TCRbeta library was constructed. TCRdb re-called the PCR reads through MiXCR, storing one row per CDR3 protein. The repertoire holds about 500,000 distinct CDR3 sequences, with less than 35% as singletons. The starting material was PBMCs from the stem cell graft donor, obtained from the stem cell graft. The source of these receptors is a human donor who donated a stem cell graft to a child with aplastic anemia.

This clonotype was counted a few times. This chain links TRBV30 with TRBJ1-1, with D maybe TRBD1 (6 bases). With 0 bases removed from V and 5 bases from J, the gap between germline ends came to 13 bases. CDR3 length: 14 residues. The germline V gene has CDR1 GTSNPN and CDR2 SVGIG (reference sequence). CDR3: CAWSVVVGGTEAFF. CDR3 coding DNA: TGTGCCTGGAGTGTAGTCGTAGGGGGTACTGAAGCTTTCTTT.

The chain carries TRBV7-9 and TRBJ1-1, with D hard to call. The ends were cut back, 2 bases at V and 4 bases at J, with 17 bases in the middle. The V gene's germline CDR1 is SEHNR and CDR2 FQNEAQ (reference sequence). The CDR3 loop spans 16 amino acids. The CDR3 DNA reads as TGTGCCAGCAGCTTATATAGGGCTAATTATGGCACTGAAGCTTTCTTT. The encoded protein is CASSLYRANYGTEAFF.

This clonotype is deemed medium-sized. This chain links TRBV12-3 or TRBV12-4 with TRBJ2-7; 9 bases map to TRBD2. V gave up 8 bases and J gave up 0 bases; unmatched junction bases: 8. The CDR3 runs 15 residues. CDR3 nucleotide sequence: TGTGCCAGCGGGATTAGCGGGGGCAGCTCCTACGAGCAGTACTTC. This encodes CASGISGGSSYEQYF.

The rearrangement uses TRBV18 and TRBJ2-7; no clear D gene. Germline assignment: CDR1 KGHSH and CDR2 LQKENI. The CDR3 runs to 14 residues. V was clipped by 6 bases and J by 1 base, with 13 bases between them. The CDR3 bases are TGTGCCAGCTCCCATAAGAATACTTCCTACGAGCAGTACGTC. Its protein product is CASSHKNTSYEQYV.

V and J are TRBV7-7 and TRBJ2-5, with D possibly called TRBD1 or TRBD2 (7 bases each). Trimming took off 5 bases at V and 4 bases at J, with 26 bases between the two ends. The CDR3 is 18 residues long. The germline V gene has CDR1 SSHAT and CDR2 FNYEAQ (reference sequence). The CDR3 loop reads CASSQGAVAGGEAETQYF. Here the CDR3 DNA reads TGTGCCAGCAGCCAGGGCGCCGTGGCAGGGGGGGAGGCAGAGACCCAGTACTTC.

The rearrangement uses TRBV11-2 and TRBJ2-3, with TRBD2 matching 14 bases. Trimming removed 5 bases from V and 6 bases from J; junction bases left unmatched: 7. Per germline, CDR1 SGHAT and CDR2 FQNNGV. CDR3 length: 16 amino acids. The CDR3 DNA follows: TGTGCCAGCAGCAAGACTAGCGGGAGGGCCATTGATACGCAGTATTTT. Encoded protein: CASSKTSGRAIDTQYF.

This clonotype was picked up a small number of times. The chain recombines TRBV5-1 with TRBJ1-2, with 9 bases aligning to TRBD1. After removal of 3 bases from V and 8 bases from J, the junction contained 11 bases not matched to a gene. This CDR3 is 15 amino acids long. Germline CDR1 is SGHRS and CDR2 is YFSETQ. CDR3 nucleotide sequence: TGCGCCAGCAGCTCTAGCCTACAGGGGGCTGGAGGCTACACCTTC. The encoded protein is CASSSSLQGAGGYTF.

The CDR3 reads CASSLEFPWDSGSGVTQYF. The CDR3 DNA reads TGTGCCAGCAGCTTAGAATTTCCGTGGGATAGCGGGAGTGGCGTGACCCAGTACTTC. This chain joins TRBV7-6 and TRBJ2-5; TRBD2 matches at 9 bases. V shed 1 base, J shed 7 bases, and the junction held 19 bases outside the gene matches. Germline V gives CDR1 SGHVS, CDR2 FNYEAQ. The CDR3 totals 19 residues.

The rearrangement joins TRBV5-4 to TRBJ2-1; 10 nucleotides match TRBD2. Germline assignment: CDR1 SGHNT and CDR2 YYREEE (reference sequence). The CDR3 loop spans 14 amino acids. The trim removed 5 bases at V and 7 bases at J, leaving 6 bases unmatched. CDR3 loop: CASSTSGNANEQFF. The CDR3 region has the DNA TGTGCCAGCAGTACTAGCGGGAACGCGAATGAGCAGTTCTTC.

This clonotype was counted between two and nine times. The V call is TRBV11-3, the J call TRBJ2-7, with 7 bases that match TRBD2. This CDR3 has 12 residues. With 4 bases clipped from V and 4 bases from J, the junction kept 1 base outside the gene matches. Germline V gene lookup returns CDR1 SGHNT and CDR2 YENEEA. The CDR3 region has the DNA TGTGCCAGCAGCTGGGGGGGTTACGAGCAGTACGTC. Translating it yields CASSWGGYEQYV.

In this sample, this clonotype turned up a few times. The rearrangement uses TRBV30 and TRBJ2-5; the D gene could be TRBD1 or TRBD2 (5 bases each). Germline assignment: CDR1 GTSNPN and CDR2 SVGIG (reference sequence). Deletions cut 3 bases from V and 2 bases from J, with 10 bases between. The CDR3 is made up of 13 amino acids. The CDR3 DNA follows: TGTGCCTGGAGCCTGGGACCGCAAGAGACCCAGTACTTC. This gives the protein CAWSLGPQETQYF.

This clonotype turned up a few times. V usage is TRBV5-6 and J usage is TRBJ1-1; a possible D gene is TRBD1 (6 bases). Trimming took off 4 bases at V and 5 bases at J, with 21 bases between the two ends. Germline lookup yields CDR1 SGHDT and CDR2 YYEEEE. CDR3 length: 16 amino acids. The CDR3 DNA follows: TGTGCCAGCAGCCCATCCCACCGGGGGCGTTGGACTGAAGCTTTCTTT. This gives the protein CASSPSHRGRWTEAFF.

J is TRBJ1-1 and V is TRBV6-2 or TRBV6-3; no clear D. There are 12 residues in the CDR3. The germline gives CDR1 MNHEY, CDR2 SVGEGT. V dropped 7 bases and J dropped 1 base, with 7 bases sitting between them. The chain's CDR3 is CASMDGNTEAFF. The DNA for the CDR3 is TGTGCCAGCATGGACGGGAACACTGAAGCTTTCTTT.

This clonotype was seen a few times. This chain links TRBV6-2 or TRBV6-3 with TRBJ2-7; 9 bases match TRBD1. V lost 6 bases, J lost 3 bases, and 6 bases stayed unmatched. In germline, CDR1 is MNHEY, CDR2 SVGEGT. The length of the CDR3 is 14 residues. CDR3 bases: TGTGCCAGCAGGGCCCGACAGGGGGTCTACGAGCAGTACTTC. Protein: CASRARQGVYEQYF.

Comments on this clonotype: An end of the junction differs from the germline gene, which may be a read error. The chain links TRBV20-1 to TRBJ2-2; 16 bases align to TRBD2. The CDR3 covers 17 residues. Germline assignment: CDR1 DFQATT and CDR2 SNEGSKA (reference sequence). The CDR3 here is CGARESGLAGGLGELFF. CDR3 DNA: TGCGGTGCTAGAGAATCGGGACTAGCGGGAGGGCTCGGGGAGCTGTTTTTT.

In this sample, this clonotype turned up a few times. The chain recombines TRBV7-2 with TRBJ2-5, with TRBD2 identical over 12 bases. Unmatched junction bases numbered 6, after V lost 5 bases and J lost 5 bases. The CDR3 length is 15 residues. CDR1 SGHTA and CDR2 FQGNSA come from the germline V gene. The DNA of the CDR3 is TGTGCCAGCAGCCGGGGACTAGCGGGCCGGGAGACCCAGTACTTC. Its translation is CASSRGLAGRETQYF.

The genes are TRBV5-6 and TRBJ2-1; D call uncertain. The CDR3 is made up of 16 amino acids. Between the trimmed V and J ends, which lost 0 bases and 5 bases, there was a span of 15 bases. Germline V lookup: CDR1 SGHDT, CDR2 YYEEEE. Here the CDR3 DNA reads TGTGCCAGCAGCTTGGCCGCCAGGACCTTAAACAATGAGCAGTTCTTC. As protein: CASSLAARTLNNEQFF.

This clonotype was detected only a few times. V usage is TRBV12-3 or TRBV12-4 and J usage is TRBJ1-3; no firm D call. Deletions cut 11 bases from V and 4 bases from J, with 9 bases between. The CDR3 is made up of 11 amino acids. The CDR3 here is CASMGGNTIYF. The CDR3 region has the DNA TGTGCCTCAATGGGGGGAAACACCATATATTTT.

There are a few counts of this clonotype. Germline is not matched at one junction end, which may reflect a read error. The rearrangement uses TRBV6-5 and TRBJ2-5, with D perhaps being TRBD1 or TRBD2 (6 bases each). The CDR3 has 15 amino acids. Germline values: CDR1 MNHEY, CDR2 SVGAGI. CDR3 nucleotides: TGTGCCAGCAGTTACTCGCGGGACATCCAAGAGATCCAGTACTTC. Its translation: CASSYSRDIQEIQYF.

The chain is built from TRBV7-9 and TRBJ2-1, with 11 bases matching TRBD2. Germline CDR1 is SEHNR and CDR2 is FQNEAQ (reference sequence). The junction had 4 bases not matched to a gene; V was cut back by 2 bases and J by 1 base. This CDR3 is 17 amino acids long. The CDR3 nucleotides read TGTGCCAGCAGCTTACCATTAGCGGGAGGGTCCTACAATGAGCAGTTCTTC. Encoded protein: CASSLPLAGGSYNEQFF.

V usage is TRBV10-2 and J usage is TRBJ2-2; D is possibly TRBD2 (5 bases). Trimming pared 8 bases from V and 0 bases from J, leaving 10 bases between. The V gene's germline CDR1 is WSHSY and CDR2 SAAADI. CDR3 size: 14 residues. CDR3 sequence reads: CASLGLTNTGELFF. The CDR3 DNA is TGCGCCAGCCTAGGACTCACGAACACCGGGGAGCTGTTTTTT.

The CDR3 sequence is CSAPRNIAGLGNEQFF. CDR3 nucleotides: TGCAGTGCTCCCCGGAACATAGCGGGATTGGGGAATGAGCAGTTCTTC. The chain carries TRBV20-1 and TRBJ2-1; 8 nucleotides line up with TRBD2. Losses at the gene ends were 5 bases for V and 7 bases for J; bases not matched to a gene: 16. The CDR3 extends over 16 amino acids. Germline CDR1 DFQATT, CDR2 SNEGSKA (reference sequence).

The rearrangement uses TRBV6-5 and TRBJ1-2; TRBD1 agrees at 9 bases. Trimming took 0 bases from V and 5 from J; bases not matched to a gene: 7. The germline V gene encodes CDR1 MNHEY and CDR2 SVGAGI. CDR3 size: 16 residues. CDR3 in DNA: TGTGCCAGCAGTTACTCAACAGGGGGCTTAGGGTATGGCTACACCTTC. This codes for CASSYSTGGLGYGYTF.

The CDR3 DNA follows: TGCGCCAGCAGCCAAAGCCCGACCCTACAGGGCTTGGGGACTGAAGCTTTCTTT. Its protein product is CASSQSPTLQGLGTEAFF. The V and J genes are TRBV4-1 and TRBJ1-1; D is perhaps TRBD1 (6 bases). Germline lookup yields CDR1 MGHRA and CDR2 YSYEKL. Trimming left V 2 bases short and J 5 bases short, with 24 bases between. The length of the CDR3 is 18 residues.

This sequence joins TRBV12-3 or TRBV12-4 and TRBJ2-2; 9 positions agree with TRBD1. The V and J ends lost 5 bases and 3 bases, in that order; junction bases with no gene match: 10. This CDR3 spans 17 amino acids. CDR3 bases: TGTGCCAGCAGTCCACTACCGGGACAGGGACACACCGGGGAGCTGTTTTTT. Its translation: CASSPLPGQGHTGELFF.

The chain employs TRBV19 and TRBJ1-2; D is unresolved. V was trimmed by 5 bases and J by 4 bases, leaving 20 bases between them. In germline, CDR1 is LNHDA, CDR2 SQIVND (reference sequence). The length of the CDR3 is 16 residues. This CDR3 reads CASSPLGQDIFYGYTF. CDR3 nucleotides: TGTGCCAGTAGTCCGTTAGGGCAGGATATCTTCTATGGCTACACCTTC.